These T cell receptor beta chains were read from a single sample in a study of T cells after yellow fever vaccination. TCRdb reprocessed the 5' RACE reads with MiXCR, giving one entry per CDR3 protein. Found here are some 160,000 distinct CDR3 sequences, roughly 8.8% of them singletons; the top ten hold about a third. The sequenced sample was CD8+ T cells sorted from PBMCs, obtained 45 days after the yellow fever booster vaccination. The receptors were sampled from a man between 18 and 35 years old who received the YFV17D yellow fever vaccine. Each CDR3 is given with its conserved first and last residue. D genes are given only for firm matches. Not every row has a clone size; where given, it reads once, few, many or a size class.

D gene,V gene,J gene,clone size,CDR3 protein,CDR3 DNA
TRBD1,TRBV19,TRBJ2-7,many,CASGTGGSYEQYF,TGTGCCAGCGGGACAGGGGGTTCCTACGAGCAGTACTTC
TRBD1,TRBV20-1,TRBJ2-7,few,CSARERTGGYEQYF,TGCAGTGCTAGAGAGAGGACAGGGGGGTACGAGCAGTACTTC
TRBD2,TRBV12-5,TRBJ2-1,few,CASGFFGLVINEQFF,TGTGCTAGTGGTTTCTTCGGACTAGTCATAAATGAGCAGTTCTTC
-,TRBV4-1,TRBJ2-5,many,CASSQDPETQYF,TGCGCCAGCAGCCAAGATCCAGAGACCCAGTACTTC
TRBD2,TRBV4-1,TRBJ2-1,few,CASSHPGGAGVGEQFF,TGCGCCAGCAGCCACCCCGGGGGGGCCGGGGTTGGTGAGCAGTTCTTC
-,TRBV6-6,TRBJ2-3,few,CASAVASTDTQYF,TGTGCCAGCGCCGTGGCTAGCACAGATACGCAGTATTTT
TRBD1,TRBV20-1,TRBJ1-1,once,CSARDGRTDRPPLGTEAFF,TGCAGTGCTAGAGATGGCCGTACGGACAGGCCACCGTTGGGCACTGAAGCTTTCTTT
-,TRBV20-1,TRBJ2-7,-,CSARGHLELYEQYF,TGCAGTGCTAGAGGCCACCTGGAACTCTACGAGCAGTACTTC
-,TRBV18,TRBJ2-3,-,CASSPRIVGGTDTQYF,TGTGCCAGCTCACCACGGATAGTAGGGGGCACAGATACGCAGTATTTT
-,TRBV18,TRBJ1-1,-,CASSVGTAEAFF,TGTGCCAGCAGCGTAGGTACGGCTGAAGCTTTCTTT
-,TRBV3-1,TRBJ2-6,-,CASSQVGRGPGANVLTF,TGTGCCAGCAGCCAAGTTGGGCGCGGGCCTGGGGCCAACGTCCTGACTTTC
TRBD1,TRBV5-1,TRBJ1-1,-,CASSWTGNEAFF,TGCGCCAGCAGCTGGACAGGTAATGAAGCTTTCTTT
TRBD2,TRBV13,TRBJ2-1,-,CASSSEVTSGGYNEQFF,TGTGCCAGCAGCTCCGAGGTTACTAGCGGGGGATACAATGAGCAGTTCTTC